These T cell receptor beta chains were read from a single sample in a study of OX40 agonist ivuxolimab in advanced cancers. The data were produced by immunoSEQ multiplex PCR, yet TCRdb's version contains in-frame clones alone and is incomplete. The sample comprises 65,000 to 100,000 clones, about 91% of which are singletons, and around 7% rests with the top ten. The material sequenced was CD4+ or CD8+ T cells sorted from blood, taken in a trial of the OX40 agonist ivuxolimab. These receptors were obtained from an adult with an advanced solid tumor such as melanoma, head and neck, liver or kidney cancer. Both conserved end residues are part of each CDR3. Each record gives: J gene, D gene, V gene, clone size, CDR3 protein, CDR3 DNA. The D gene is left open where the match is weak. Rows give clone size only sometimes, using once, few, many, or a class for an expanded clone.

J: TRBJ1-1; D: .; V: TRBV14; size: .; CDR3: CASSPPGGLNTEAFF; DNA: TGTGCCAGCAGCCCCCCGGGGGGCCTGAACACTGAAGCTTTCTTT
J: TRBJ1-2; D: .; V: TRBV7-9; size: .; CDR3: CASSLAGRENYGYTF; DNA: TGTGCCAGCAGCTTAGCAGGCAGGGAGAACTATGGCTACACCTTC
J: TRBJ2-1; D: .; V: TRBV6-1; size: .; CDR3: CASSEGLNEQFF; DNA: TGTGCCAGCAGTGAAGGGCTCAATGAGCAGTTCTTC
J: TRBJ1-5; D: .; V: TRBV10-3; size: .; CDR3: CAISESGHNQPQHF; DNA: TGTGCCATCAGTGAGTCAGGGCACAATCAGCCCCAGCATTTT
J: TRBJ1-1; D: .; V: TRBV29-1; size: .; CDR3: CSVELEAFF; DNA: TGCAGCGTGGAGCTTGAAGCTTTCTTT
J: TRBJ2-7; D: .; V: TRBV7-3; size: .; CDR3: CASSPGTSSYEQYF; DNA: TGTGCCAGCAGCCCGGGGACGTCCTCCTACGAGCAGTACTTC
J: TRBJ2-1; D: .; V: TRBV5-1; size: .; CDR3: CASSSDTSSYNEQFF; DNA: TGCGCCAGCAGCTCGGACACGAGCTCCTACAATGAGCAGTTCTTC
J: TRBJ2-5; D: TRBD2; V: TRBV29-1; size: .; CDR3: CSGLRGGRRETQYF; DNA: TGCAGCGGTTTGCGGGGGGGGAGGAGAGAGACCCAGTACTTC
J: TRBJ1-2; D: .; V: TRBV28; size: .; CDR3: CASSLGSYGYTF; DNA: TGTGCCAGCAGTTTGGGCAGCTATGGCTACACCTTC
J: TRBJ1-2; D: .; V: TRBV28; size: few; CDR3: CASSLGNYGYTF; DNA: TGTGCCAGCAGTTTGGGAAACTATGGCTACACCTTC